This passage covers 13 T cell receptor beta chains from one sample sequenced in a study of blood T cell repertoires in COVID-19. TCRdb's copy holds only in-frame clones and misses some; the assay was immunoSEQ multiplex PCR. Counted here are roughly 250,000 clones, roughly 84% occurring once; the ten biggest clones make up approximately 14%. The sequenced sample consisted of peripheral blood. The source is a person aged 65-85 years with COVID-19, enrolled during active disease.

The chain has TRBV3-1 (or the pseudogene TRBV3-2) and TRBJ2-4, with 13 bases lining up with TRBD2. The V segment lost 0 bases and the J segment 0 bases; nucleotides outside the gene matches: 11. CDR1 LGHDT and CDR2 YNNKEL come from the germline V gene (reference sequence). There are 21 residues in the CDR3. Here the CDR3 DNA reads TGTGCCAGCAGCCAAGATATGATCCGGACTAGCGGGAGAATAGCCAAAAACATTCAGTACTTC. This sequence encodes CASSQDMIRTSGRIAKNIQYF.

The rearrangement links TRBV19 to TRBJ2-2; 8 nucleotides match TRBD2. The CDR3 length is 15 residues. Germline trimming cut 2 bases from V and 6 bases from J; bases unmatched to any gene: 5. Germline V gives CDR1 LNHDA, CDR2 SQIVND (reference sequence). CDR3 bases: TGTGCCAGTAGTATACTAGCGGGCAGGCCCGGGGAGCTGTTTTTT. Amino acids: CASSILAGRPGELFF.

Ten or more counts support this clone. This chain links TRBV9 with TRBJ1-6; 7 bases agree with TRBD1. V dropped 5 bases and J dropped 8; count of bases not matched to a gene: 10. CDR1 SGDLS and CDR2 YYNGEE come from the germline V gene. CDR3 size: 15 residues. The CDR3 region is CASSVRGQSYSPLHF. CDR3 bases: TGTGCCAGCAGTGTTCGGGGACAGAGCTATTCACCCCTCCACTTT.

V and J are TRBV30 and TRBJ2-1; 10 nucleotides line up with TRBD1. The CDR3 has 15 residues. With 2 bases clipped from V and 8 bases from J, the junction kept 9 bases outside the gene matches. From germline, CDR1 is GTSNPN and CDR2 SVGIG (reference sequence). The CDR3 nucleotides read TGTGCCTGGAGTACCGGGACAGGGGTGGGACATGAGCAGTTCTTC. This codes for CAWSTGTGVGHEQFF.

On this clone itself: One junction end does not reproduce the germline sequence, and a read error may be involved. V gene TRBV5-6 combines with J gene TRBJ1-1; no firm D call. This CDR3 is 13 amino acids long. Per the germline V gene, CDR1 is SGHDT and CDR2 is YYEEEE. CDR3 amino acids: CASSRTHSGEVFF. DNA of the CDR3: TGTGCCAGCAGCCGCACCCACAGCGGGGAAGTTTTCTTT.

V usage is TRBV2 and J usage is TRBJ1-2; D is uncertain. The CDR3 is 14 amino acids. V gave up 2 bases and J gave up 8 bases, with 15 bases separating them. The V gene's germline CDR1 is SNHLY and CDR2 FYNNEI. Here the CDR3 reads CASSERSTLGGYTF. The CDR3 bases are TGTGCCAGCAGTGAAAGGTCGACATTAGGCGGCTACACCTTC.

The V call is TRBV11-2, the J call TRBJ1-5; 11 bases map to TRBD1. V gave up 4 bases and J gave up 5 bases; unmatched junction bases: 1. The CDR3 sequence is 14 residues long. The germline V gene has CDR1 SGHAT and CDR2 FQNNGV. CDR3 protein: CASSSDRGHQPQHF. The CDR3 nucleotides are TGTGCCAGCAGCTCGGACAGGGGGCATCAGCCCCAGCATTTT.

This chain connects TRBV5-1 to TRBJ1-4; D might be TRBD1 (6 bases). The germline V gene encodes CDR1 SGHRS and CDR2 YFSETQ. Trimming took 4 bases from V and 6 from J, leaving 19 bases between them. CDR3 length equals 16 residues. The CDR3 nucleotides read TGCGCCAGCAGCCCGTGGGCCAGGTCAGGGGATGAAAAACTGTTTTTT. Its translation is CASSPWARSGDEKLFF.

The chain recombines TRBV21-1 with TRBJ1-5; the table's TRBD1 call for D was not verified on the DNA. TRBV21-1 is a pseudogene locus. CDR3 length: 17 amino acids. CDR3 region: CASSKNNQGILNQPQHF. The CDR3 nucleotides read TGTGCCAGCAGCAAAAACAATCAGGGTATCCTTAATCAGCCCCAGCATTTT.

The J gene is TRBJ1-1, the V gene TRBV7-9; D is uncertain. This CDR3 is built from 14 residues. CDR1 SEHNR and CDR2 FQNEAQ come from the germline V gene (reference sequence). V was clipped by 0 bases and J by 1 base, with 6 bases between them. The CDR3 sequence is CASSLALGNTEAFF. The CDR3 DNA reads TGTGCCAGCAGCTTAGCTCTCGGGAACACTGAAGCTTTCTTT. Based on the CDR3 plus reference TRBV7-9 and TRBJ1-1, the full variable domain is DTGVSQNPRHKITKRGQNVTFRCDPISEHNRLYWYRQTLGQGPEFLTYFQNEAQLEKSRLLSDRFSAERPKGSFSTLEIQRTEQGDSAMYLCASSLALGNTEAFFGQGTRLTVV.

The chain uses TRBV2 and TRBJ1-2, with D uncertain. Germline V gene lookup returns CDR1 SNHLY and CDR2 FYNNEI. The CDR3 has 15 residues. Deletions cut 2 bases from V and 4 bases from J, with 14 bases between. CDR3: CASSELGGPSYGYTF. As DNA, the CDR3 is TGTGCCAGCAGTGAATTGGGAGGGCCTTCCTATGGCTACACCTTC.

The chain joins TRBV4-3 to TRBJ1-4, with D hard to call. V was shortened by 1 base and J by 3 bases, with 9 bases between the two germline ends. The CDR3 runs 15 residues. Germline V gene sequence: CDR1 LGHNA, CDR2 YSLEER. The CDR3 spells CASSQGLTANEKLFF. CDR3 bases: TGCGCCAGCAGCCAAGGGCTTACCGCTAATGAAAAACTGTTTTTT.

V and J are TRBV27 and TRBJ2-3; D perhaps matches TRBD2 (6 bases). CDR3 length equals 13 residues. The ends were cut back, 6 bases at V and 6 bases at J, with 13 bases in the middle. Germline CDR1 reads MNHEY; CDR2 reads SMNVEV (reference sequence). The CDR3, as DNA: TGTGCCAGCAGCCCACTAGCAACGGATACGCAGTATTTT. As protein: CASSPLATDTQYF.